The 16 T cell receptor beta chains below all came from one sample that was sequenced in a study of shared clonotypes between healthy human individuals. The table came from immunoSEQ multiplex PCR; TCRdb's copy has only in-frame clones and leaves some out. Of over a million clones listed, around 97% are singletons. Sequenced sample: naive CD4+ T cells sorted from blood. This sample's subset: CD45RA+ positively selected. All receptors derive from a man aged 30-40 years in good health.

This clone was recorded once. The chain has TRBV19 and TRBJ2-1, with 9 nucleotides matching TRBD2. Unmatched junction bases numbered 16, after V lost 8 bases and J lost 8 bases. CDR1 LNHDA and CDR2 SQIVND come from the germline V gene (reference sequence). The CDR3 totals 16 residues. The DNA for the CDR3 is TGTGCCAGTGCTGGCGGGAGGGCCCCAAGGGGGGATGAGCAGTTCTTC. Its protein is CASAGGRAPRGDEQFF.

This sequence joins TRBV6-1 and TRBJ1-5; no clear D gene. The CDR3 runs 14 residues. The germline V and J ends were trimmed by 5 bases and 3 bases, with 11 bases remaining between them. Germline CDR1 is MNHNS and CDR2 is SASEGT. The CDR3 DNA reads as TGTGCCAGCAGTAGGACCCACGACAATCAGCCCCAGCATTTT. Its protein is CASSRTHDNQPQHF.

This rearrangement joins TRBV18 to TRBJ1-4; tentative D call: TRBD1 (5 bases). Germline lookup yields CDR1 KGHSH and CDR2 LQKENI. The CDR3 is 13 residues long. With 8 bases removed from V and 4 bases from J, the gap between germline ends came to 11 bases. The chain's CDR3 is CASAQAFNEKLFF. The CDR3 DNA sequence: TGTGCCAGCGCACAGGCTTTTAATGAAAAACTGTTTTTT.

The gene calls are TRBV2 and TRBJ1-4; a possible D gene is TRBD1 (6 bases). The CDR3 is 16 amino acids. V shed 6 bases and J shed 5 bases, with 19 bases lying between them. CDR1 and CDR2 from the germline V gene are SNHLY and FYNNEI. The CDR3 DNA sequence: TGTGCCAGCAGCAATGATAGAGGACAGTTAAATGAAAAACTGTTTTTT. Its protein is CASSNDRGQLNEKLFF.

This rearrangement joins TRBV7-9 to TRBJ2-7; D is possibly TRBD1 (5 bases). Germline V gene data show CDR1 as SEHNR and CDR2 as FQNEAQ (reference sequence). The CDR3 has 14 amino acids. V lost 1 base to trimming and J lost 5 bases, with 12 bases between them. The chain's CDR3 is CASSLGEHRHEQYF. CDR3 bases: TGTGCCAGCAGCTTAGGTGAACACAGGCACGAGCAGTACTTC.

The J gene is TRBJ2-7, the V gene TRBV7-9; D perhaps matches TRBD2 (6 bases). V was trimmed by 7 bases and J by 0 bases, leaving 13 bases between them. Germline CDR1 reads SEHNR; CDR2 reads FQNEAQ (reference sequence). The CDR3 consists of 14 residues. The chain's CDR3 is CASTRGLGSYEQYF. The CDR3 region has the DNA TGTGCCAGCACCCGGGGACTGGGCTCCTACGAGCAGTACTTC.

This chain joins TRBV9 and TRBJ2-7, with TRBD1 identical over 9 bases. This CDR3 region has 16 residues. Per germline, CDR1 SGDLS and CDR2 YYNGEE. V dropped 7 bases and J dropped 5; count of bases not matched to a gene: 16. This CDR3 reads CASSTAPGQGFNEQYF. CDR3 DNA: TGTGCCAGCTCCACAGCCCCGGGACAGGGTTTCAACGAGCAGTACTTC.

This chain uses TRBV5-4 with TRBJ2-2, with 7 bases that match TRBD2. CDR1 is SGHNT, CDR2 YYREEE, per germline (reference sequence). Unmatched junction bases numbered 10, after V lost 3 bases and J lost 2 bases. The CDR3 is 17 amino acids. CDR3 coding DNA: TGTGCCAGCAGCTCTGAGCCGAGCGGGAAAAACACCGGGGAGCTGTTTTTT. Translation: CASSSEPSGKNTGELFF.

The chain carries TRBV18 and TRBJ2-1; D possibly corresponds to TRBD2 (5 bases). The germline V gene has CDR1 KGHSH and CDR2 LQKENI. V dropped 4 bases and J dropped 7 bases, with 17 bases sitting between them. This CDR3 has 15 amino acids. The CDR3 coding sequence is TGTGCCAGCTCACAAGAACTAGGAAGTGGTAATGAGCAGTTCTTC. It is translated as CASSQELGSGNEQFF.

This chain joins TRBV28 and TRBJ1-5, with 7 bases matching TRBD1. This CDR3 has 14 residues. V shed 4 bases and J 4 bases; nucleotides not matched to a gene: 4. Germline V gene data show CDR1 as MDHEN and CDR2 as SYDVKM. CDR3: CASSSGQKNQPQHF. The CDR3 DNA follows: TGTGCCAGCAGTTCGGGACAGAAAAATCAGCCCCAGCATTTT. The full variable domain, in which reference TRBV28 and TRBJ1-5 provide the parts outside the CDR3, is DVKVTQSSRYLVKRTGEKVFLECVQDMDHENMFWYRQDPGLGLRLIYFSYDVKMKEKGDIPEGYSVSREKKERFSLILESASTNQTSMYLCASSSGQKNQPQHFGDGTRLSIL.

V gene TRBV18 combines with J gene TRBJ2-1; 9 positions match TRBD2. Germline V lookup: CDR1 KGHSH, CDR2 LQKENI. Trimming removed 6 bases from V and 6 bases from J; junction bases left unmatched: 15. The CDR3 runs 17 residues. In nucleotides, the CDR3 is TGTGCCAGCTCTCCCGGGACTAGCCGAAAAGAGTTCAATGAGCAGTTCTTC. This translates into CASSPGTSRKEFNEQFF.

The chain combines TRBV5-1 with TRBJ2-7; TRBD2 is a possible D gene (6 bases). This CDR3 has 16 amino acids. With 4 bases removed from V and 0 bases from J, the gap between germline ends came to 17 bases. Per the germline V gene, CDR1 is SGHRS and CDR2 is YFSETQ. The CDR3 region is CASSRNPGDSSYEQYF. The CDR3 nucleotides read TGCGCCAGCAGCCGCAACCCGGGAGATTCCTCCTACGAGCAGTACTTC.

The chain couples TRBV28 to TRBJ2-1; tentatively, D is TRBD1 (5 bases). Germline V CDR1 and CDR2: MDHEN, SYDVKM. The CDR3 totals 15 residues. V gave up 2 bases and J gave up 4 bases, with 12 bases separating them. The CDR3 protein is CASSLRGGTYNEQFF. The CDR3 DNA reads as TGTGCCAGCAGTTTAAGGGGCGGAACTTACAATGAGCAGTTCTTC.

The chain carries TRBV19 and TRBJ1-2; D not certain. CDR3 size: 12 residues. V lost 6 bases and J 2 bases, leaving 7 bases between the germline ends. Germline CDR1 reads LNHDA; CDR2 reads SQIVND (reference sequence). CDR3 in amino acids: CASRDGNYGYTF. Written as DNA, the CDR3 is TGTGCCAGTAGGGACGGGAACTATGGCTACACCTTC.

CDR3 protein: CASSLSGQGGNEQFF. DNA for the CDR3: TGTGCCAGCAGTTTGTCCGGACAGGGGGGCAATGAGCAGTTCTTC. This chain connects TRBV28 to TRBJ2-1, with 10 positions matching TRBD1. CDR1 MDHEN and CDR2 SYDVKM come from the germline V gene. The CDR3 is 15 residues long. V lost 3 bases and J lost 6; bases outside the gene matches: 5.

The V and J genes are TRBV6-1 and TRBJ2-2, with D possibly called TRBD1 or TRBD2 (6 bases each). Germline loops: CDR1 MNHNS, CDR2 SASEGT. The CDR3 length is 14 residues. V shed 2 bases and J shed 6 bases, with 10 bases lying between them. CDR3 DNA: TGTGCCAGCAGTGAACGGGGGCGGCCCGGGGAGCTGTTTTTT. Encoded protein: CASSERGRPGELFF.